The 2 T cell receptor beta chains in this list originate from one sample, sequenced in a study of cytomegalovirus exposure and HLA in healthy donors. Vbeta (60) and Jbeta (13) primers were used in the PCR. Sequenced by immunoSEQ multiplex PCR; TCRdb stores in-frame clones only, minus some. Seen here are 130,000 or so clones, 60% to 80% observed once, and the top ten hold 1.5%. Material: PBMCs. The receptors were sampled from a female donor in good health and CMV-seronegative.

The chain recombines TRBV19 with TRBJ2-1; 13 bases map to TRBD2. The germline V gene has CDR1 LNHDA and CDR2 SQIVND (reference sequence). The CDR3 is made up of 14 amino acids. V shed 6 bases and J 9 bases; nucleotides not matched to a gene: 5. CDR3 nucleotides: TGTGCCAGTAGGCGGACTAGCGGGAGTAGTGAGCAGTTCTTC. Protein: CASRRTSGSSEQFF.

CDR3 loop: CASSMHGQPYEQYF. The CDR3 DNA reads TGTGCCAGCAGTATGCACGGACAGCCCTACGAGCAGTACTTC. The chain employs TRBV27 and TRBJ2-7, with D possibly being TRBD1 (6 bases). The CDR3 length is 14 residues. The V and J ends lost 5 bases and 2 bases respectively, with 13 bases between them. CDR1 and CDR2 (germline): MNHEY, SMNVEV (reference sequence).